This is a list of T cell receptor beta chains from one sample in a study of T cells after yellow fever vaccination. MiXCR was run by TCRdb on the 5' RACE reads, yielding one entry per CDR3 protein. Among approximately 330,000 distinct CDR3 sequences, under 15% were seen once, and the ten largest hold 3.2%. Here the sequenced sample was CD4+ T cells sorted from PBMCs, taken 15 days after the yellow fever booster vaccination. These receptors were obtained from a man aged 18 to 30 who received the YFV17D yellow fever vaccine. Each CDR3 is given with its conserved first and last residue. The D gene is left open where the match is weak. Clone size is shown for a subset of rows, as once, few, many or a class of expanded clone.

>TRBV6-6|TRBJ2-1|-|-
CASSYSITGVEQFF
TGTGCCAGCAGTTACTCGATTACGGGGGTTGAGCAGTTCTTC
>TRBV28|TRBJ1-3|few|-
CASSYRSTIYF
TGTGCCAGCAGTTACAGAAGCACCATATATTTT
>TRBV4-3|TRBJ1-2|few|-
CASSQEDSNYGYTF
TGCGCCAGCAGCCAAGAAGACAGTAACTATGGCTACACCTTC
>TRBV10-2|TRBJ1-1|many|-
CASSELGMNTEAFF
TGCGCCAGCAGTGAGTTAGGAATGAACACTGAAGCTTTCTTT
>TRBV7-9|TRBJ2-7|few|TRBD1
CASSRTGGAYEQYF
TGTGCCAGCAGCCGGACAGGGGGGGCCTACGAGCAGTACTTC
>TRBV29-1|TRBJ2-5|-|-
CSVAGGKRTQYF
TGCAGCGTTGCGGGCGGCAAGAGAACCCAGTACTTC
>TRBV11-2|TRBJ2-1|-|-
CASSLTWGDNEQFF
TGTGCCAGCAGCCTGACGTGGGGGGACAATGAGCAGTTCTTC
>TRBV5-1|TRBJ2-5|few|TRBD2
CASSFSGLWETQYF
TGCGCCAGCAGCTTTTCGGGACTATGGGAGACCCAGTACTTC
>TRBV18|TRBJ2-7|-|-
CASSPLGAHEQYF
TGTGCCAGCTCACCATTGGGTGCCCACGAGCAGTACTTC
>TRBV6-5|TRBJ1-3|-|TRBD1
CASSNSRGQGAYTIYF
TGTGCCAGCAGTAACTCCCGAGGACAGGGGGCCTACACCATATATTTT